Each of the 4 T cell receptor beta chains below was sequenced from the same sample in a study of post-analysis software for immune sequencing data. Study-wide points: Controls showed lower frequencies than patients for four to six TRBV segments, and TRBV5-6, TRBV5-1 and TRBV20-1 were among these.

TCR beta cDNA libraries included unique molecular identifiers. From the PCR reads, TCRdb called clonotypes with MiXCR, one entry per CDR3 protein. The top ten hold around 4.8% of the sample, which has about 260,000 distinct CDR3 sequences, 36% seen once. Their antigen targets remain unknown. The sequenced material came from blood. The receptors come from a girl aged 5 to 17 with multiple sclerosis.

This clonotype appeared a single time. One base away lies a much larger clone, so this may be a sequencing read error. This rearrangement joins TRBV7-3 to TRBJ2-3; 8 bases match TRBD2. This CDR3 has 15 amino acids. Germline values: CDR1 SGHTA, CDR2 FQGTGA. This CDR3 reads CASSLAGGRTDTRYF. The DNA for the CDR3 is TGTGCCAGCAGCTTAGCGGGAGGTCGCACAGATACGCGGTATTTT.

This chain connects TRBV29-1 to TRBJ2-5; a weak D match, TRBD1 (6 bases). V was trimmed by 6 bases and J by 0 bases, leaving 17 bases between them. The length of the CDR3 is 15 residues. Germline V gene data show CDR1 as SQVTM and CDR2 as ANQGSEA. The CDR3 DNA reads TGCAGCGTGGATGACAGGCCCCGGTACCAAGAGACCCAGTACTTC. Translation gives CSVDDRPRYQETQYF.

The CDR3 coding sequence is TGTGCCACCAGTGATTTGCGGGACACCTACAATGAGCAGTACTTC. Protein: CATSDLRDTYNEQYF. The chain joins TRBV24-1 to TRBJ2-7, with D tentatively TRBD1 (6 bases). Trimming took off 0 bases at V and 7 bases at J, with 15 bases between the two ends. The CDR3 totals 15 residues. Per the germline V gene, CDR1 is KGHDR and CDR2 is SFDVKD.

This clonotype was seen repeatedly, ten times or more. The DNA for the CDR3 is TGTGCCAGCAAGGGACAGGGAGGAACCACAGATACGCAGTATTTT. Translation: CASKGQGGTTDTQYF. The rearrangement links TRBV2 to TRBJ2-3; 9 bases are a match to TRBD1. The CDR3 is 15 amino acids. Trimming took 7 bases from V and 2 from J; bases not matched to a gene: 7. In germline, CDR1 is SNHLY, CDR2 FYNNEI.